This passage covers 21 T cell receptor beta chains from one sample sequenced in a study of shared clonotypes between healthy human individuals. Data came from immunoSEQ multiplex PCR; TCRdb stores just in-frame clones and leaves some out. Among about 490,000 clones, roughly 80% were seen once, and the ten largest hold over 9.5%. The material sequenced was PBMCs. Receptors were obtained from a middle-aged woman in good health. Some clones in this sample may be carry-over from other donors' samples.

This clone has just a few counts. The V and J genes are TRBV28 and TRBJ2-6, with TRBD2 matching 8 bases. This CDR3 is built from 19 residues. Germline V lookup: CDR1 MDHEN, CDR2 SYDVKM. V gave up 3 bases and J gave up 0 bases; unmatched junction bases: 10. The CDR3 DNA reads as TGTGCCAGCAGTTTCCCCGCTAGCGGGCCACTCTCTGGGGCCAACGTCCTGACTTTC. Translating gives CASSFPASGPLSGANVLTF.

The CDR3 DNA reads TGTGCCAGCAGACTATACGGTGATAGCAATCAGCCCCAGCATTTT. Amino acids: CASRLYGDSNQPQHF. The rearrangement uses TRBV6-5 and TRBJ1-5; D call uncertain. The V end lost 6 bases, the J end lost 0 bases, and 12 bases lay between the germline ends. CDR1 is MNHEY, CDR2 SVGAGI, per germline. CDR3 length equals 15 residues.

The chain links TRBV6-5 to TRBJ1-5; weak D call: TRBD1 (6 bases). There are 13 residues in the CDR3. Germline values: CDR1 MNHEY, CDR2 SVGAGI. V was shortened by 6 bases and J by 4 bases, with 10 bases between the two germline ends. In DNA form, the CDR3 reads TGTGCCAGCAGACTTACAGGGAATCAGCCCCAGCATTTT. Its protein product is CASRLTGNQPQHF.

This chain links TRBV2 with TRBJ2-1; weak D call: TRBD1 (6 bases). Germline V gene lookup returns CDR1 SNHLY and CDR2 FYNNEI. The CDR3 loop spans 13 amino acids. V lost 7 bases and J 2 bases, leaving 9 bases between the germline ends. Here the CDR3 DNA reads TGTGCCAGCATGAGGGACACCTACAATGAGCAGTTCTTC. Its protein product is CASMRDTYNEQFF.

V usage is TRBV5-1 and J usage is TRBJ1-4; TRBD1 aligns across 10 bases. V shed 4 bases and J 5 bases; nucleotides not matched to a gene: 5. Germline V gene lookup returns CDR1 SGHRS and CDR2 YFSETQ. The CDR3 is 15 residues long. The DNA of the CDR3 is TGCGCCAGCAGCCCGCCGGGACAGGGGAATGAAAAACTGTTTTTT. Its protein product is CASSPPGQGNEKLFF.

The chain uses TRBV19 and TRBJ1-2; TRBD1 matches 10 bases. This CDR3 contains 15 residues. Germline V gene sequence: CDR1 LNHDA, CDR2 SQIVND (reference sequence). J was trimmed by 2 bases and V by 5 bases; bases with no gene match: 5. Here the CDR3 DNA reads TGTGCCAGTAGTGGGCCGGGACAGGGGAACTATGGCTACACCTTC. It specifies CASSGPGQGNYGYTF.

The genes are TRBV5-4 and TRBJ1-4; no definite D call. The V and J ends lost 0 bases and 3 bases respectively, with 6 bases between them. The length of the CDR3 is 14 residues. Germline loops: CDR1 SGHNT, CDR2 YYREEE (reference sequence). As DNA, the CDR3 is TGTGCCAGCAGCTTGGGAGGGCCTAATGAAAAACTGTTTTTT. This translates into CASSLGGPNEKLFF.

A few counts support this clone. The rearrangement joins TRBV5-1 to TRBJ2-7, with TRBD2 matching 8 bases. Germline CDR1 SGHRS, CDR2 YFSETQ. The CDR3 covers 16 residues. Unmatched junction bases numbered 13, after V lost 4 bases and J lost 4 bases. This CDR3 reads CASSPHVGGGRYEQYF. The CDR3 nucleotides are TGCGCCAGCAGCCCCCATGTCGGGGGGGGGCGGTACGAGCAGTACTTC.

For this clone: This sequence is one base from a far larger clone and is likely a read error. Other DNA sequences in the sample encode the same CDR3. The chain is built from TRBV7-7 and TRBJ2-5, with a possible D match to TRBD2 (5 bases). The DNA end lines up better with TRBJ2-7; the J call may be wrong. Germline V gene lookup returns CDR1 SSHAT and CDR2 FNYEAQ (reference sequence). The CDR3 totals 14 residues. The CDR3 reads CASSLQPGSSEQYF. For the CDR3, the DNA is TGTGCCAGCAGCTTGCAACCGGGGTCGAGCGAGCAGTACTTC.

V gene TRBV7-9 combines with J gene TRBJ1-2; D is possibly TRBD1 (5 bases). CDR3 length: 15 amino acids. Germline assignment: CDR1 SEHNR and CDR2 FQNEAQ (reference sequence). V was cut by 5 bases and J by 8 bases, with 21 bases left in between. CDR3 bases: TGTGCCAGCAGCCTCGGCGAAGGGACCACGCGGGGCTACACCTTC. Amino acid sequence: CASSLGEGTTRGYTF.

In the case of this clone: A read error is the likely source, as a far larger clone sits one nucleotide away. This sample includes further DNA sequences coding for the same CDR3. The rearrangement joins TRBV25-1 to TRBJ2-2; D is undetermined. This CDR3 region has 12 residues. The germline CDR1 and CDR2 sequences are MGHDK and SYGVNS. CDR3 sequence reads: CASSESTGELFF. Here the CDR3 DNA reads TGTGCCAGCAGTGAATCTACCGGAGAGCTGTTTTTT.

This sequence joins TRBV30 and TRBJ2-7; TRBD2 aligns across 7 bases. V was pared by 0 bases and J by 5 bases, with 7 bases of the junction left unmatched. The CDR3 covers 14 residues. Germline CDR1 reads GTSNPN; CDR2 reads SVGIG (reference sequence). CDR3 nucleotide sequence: TGTGCCTGGAGTGTCCGGCGGGAGCCCCACGAGCAGTACTTC. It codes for CAWSVRREPHEQYF. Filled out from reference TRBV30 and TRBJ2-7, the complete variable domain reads SQTIHQWPATLVQPVGSPLSLECTVEGTSNPNLYWYRQAAGRGLQLLFYSVGIGQISSEVPQNLSASRPQDRQFILSSKKLLLSDSGFYLCAWSVRREPHEQYFGPGTRLTVT.

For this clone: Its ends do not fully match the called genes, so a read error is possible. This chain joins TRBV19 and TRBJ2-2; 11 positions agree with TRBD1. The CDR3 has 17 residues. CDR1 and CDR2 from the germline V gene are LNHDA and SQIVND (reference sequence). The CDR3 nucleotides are TGTGCCAGTCGAGCTCACAGGACAGGGGGCGTCTCCGGGGAGCTGTTTTTC. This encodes CASRAHRTGGVSGELFF.

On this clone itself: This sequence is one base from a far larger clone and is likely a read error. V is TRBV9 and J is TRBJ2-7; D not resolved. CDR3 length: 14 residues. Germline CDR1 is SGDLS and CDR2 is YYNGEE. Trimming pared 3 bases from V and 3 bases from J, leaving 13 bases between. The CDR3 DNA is TGTGCCAGCAGCGGCCACCACGGAGACTACGAGCAGTACTTC. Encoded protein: CASSGHHGDYEQYF.

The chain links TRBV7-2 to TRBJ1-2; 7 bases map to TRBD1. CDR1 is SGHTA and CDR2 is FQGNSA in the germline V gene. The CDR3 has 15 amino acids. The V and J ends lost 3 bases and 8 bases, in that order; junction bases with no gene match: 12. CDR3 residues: CASSFYEPGGEGYTF. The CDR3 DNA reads TGTGCCAGCAGCTTCTATGAACCAGGGGGTGAAGGCTACACCTTC.

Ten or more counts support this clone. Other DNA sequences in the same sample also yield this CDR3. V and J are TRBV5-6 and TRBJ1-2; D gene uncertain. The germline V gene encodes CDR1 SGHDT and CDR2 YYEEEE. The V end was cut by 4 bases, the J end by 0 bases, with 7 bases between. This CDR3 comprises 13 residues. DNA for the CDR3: TGTGCCAGCAGCGTGGCGTCTAACTATGGCTACACCTTC. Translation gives CASSVASNYGYTF.

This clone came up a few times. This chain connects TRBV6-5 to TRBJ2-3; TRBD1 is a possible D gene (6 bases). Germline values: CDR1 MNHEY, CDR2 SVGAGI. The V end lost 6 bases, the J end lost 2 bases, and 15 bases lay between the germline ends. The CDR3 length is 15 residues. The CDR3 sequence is CASSRTGRSTDTQYF. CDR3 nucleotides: TGTGCCAGCAGCCGTACAGGGCGGTCCACAGATACGCAGTATTTT.

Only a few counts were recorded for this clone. The CDR3 DNA follows: TGTGCCAGCAGTGATTTGAGCTTCTTCTTC. This translates into CASSDLSFFF. This rearrangement joins TRBV6-1 to TRBJ2-1; D is uncertain. Germline lookup yields CDR1 MNHNS and CDR2 SASEGT. This CDR3 has 10 residues. V was shortened by 3 bases and J by 16 bases, with 10 bases between the two germline ends.

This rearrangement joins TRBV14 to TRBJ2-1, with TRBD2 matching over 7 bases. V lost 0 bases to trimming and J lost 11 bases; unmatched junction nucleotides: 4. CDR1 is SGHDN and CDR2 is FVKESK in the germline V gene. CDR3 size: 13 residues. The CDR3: CASSQERAGQQFF. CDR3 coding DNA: TGTGCCAGCAGCCAAGAAAGAGCGGGGCAGCAGTTCTTC.

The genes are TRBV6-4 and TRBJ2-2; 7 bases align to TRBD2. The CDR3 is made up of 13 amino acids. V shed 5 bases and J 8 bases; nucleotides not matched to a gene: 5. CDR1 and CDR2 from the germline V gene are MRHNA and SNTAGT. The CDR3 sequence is CASSPRTRGELFF. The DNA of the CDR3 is TGTGCCAGCAGTCCTCGGACTAGGGGGGAGCTGTTTTTT.

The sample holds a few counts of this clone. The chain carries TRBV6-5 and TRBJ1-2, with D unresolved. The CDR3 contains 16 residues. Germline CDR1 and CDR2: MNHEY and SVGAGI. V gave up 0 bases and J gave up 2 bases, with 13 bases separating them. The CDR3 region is CASSYSFAWRNYGYTF. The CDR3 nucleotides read TGTGCCAGCAGTTACTCGTTCGCCTGGCGGAACTATGGCTACACCTTC.